This T cell receptor (beta chain) was observed in a study of cytomegalovirus exposure and HLA in healthy donors. About the research overall: About 85 million unique TCRs from HLA-typed donors were held in an early release of data.

Findings of the study overall: Several V segments, TRBV6-2 and TRBV6-3 among them, could not be told apart and were dropped. V- and J-gene trimming in TCR beta was tied to a missense DCLRE1C variant by an analysis performed later.

In the PCR, 60 Vbeta and 13 Jbeta primers were used. Only in-frame clones appear in the TCRdb table, and some are missing; sequencing was by immunoSEQ multiplex PCR. The sample contains about 140,000 clones, approximately 79% of which appear only once. Samples came from healthy bone marrow donors. CDR1 is SGHTA, CDR2 FQGNSA, per germline. The CDR3 totals 17 residues. V was trimmed by 2 bases and J by 0 bases, leaving 16 bases between them. Remarks on this clone: The antigen remains undetermined.

The origin of this receptor is a man between 18 and 35 years old in good health and CMV-seronegative. The chain has TRBV7-2 and TRBJ1-2; D remains unclear. Source material: PBMCs. CDR3 amino acids: CASSLLGSMGTNYGYTF. CDR3 bases: TGTGCCAGCAGCTTATTGGGGAGTATGGGGACTAACTATGGCTACACCTTC.